The present T cell receptor beta chain was sequenced within a study of blood T cell repertoires in COVID-19. Whole-study context: Sites in the United States, Italy and Spain provided acute and convalescent COVID-19 samples. T cells, B-cell-depleted T cells, or PBMCs supplied cDNA or gDNA.

CDR1 is LNHNV, CDR2 YYDKDF, per germline (reference sequence). Trimming removed 0 bases at V and 9 bases at J, with 6 bases between. This CDR3 comprises 12 residues. Study processing details: Reference gene primer amplification gave nucleated cell count estimates. The data were produced by immunoSEQ multiplex PCR, yet TCRdb's version contains in-frame clones alone and is incomplete. The D gene and trimming were derived from the DNA, and the V and J assignments and clone size from that table. The sample consists of roughly 300,000 clones, around 84% of them appearing once. The age range of participants was about 18 to 100 years, with residence in 20 to 25 US areas.

Sample: PBMCs or T cells enriched from blood (not recorded which). The source is a woman between 50 and 59 years old who had recovered from COVID-19. The chain is built from TRBV15 and TRBJ1-5; the D is unclear. The CDR3 loop reads CATSREASPQHF. The CDR3, as DNA: TGTGCCACCAGCAGAGAGGCCTCGCCCCAGCATTTT.